This TCR beta chain was documented in a study of blood T cell repertoires in COVID-19. The CDR3 covers 13 residues. Germline lookup yields CDR1 MDHEN and CDR2 SYDVKM. The germline V and J ends were trimmed by 3 bases and 6 bases, with 11 bases remaining between them. Sequencing was performed with immunoSEQ multiplex PCR; in TCRdb, only in-frame clones are kept and a portion is missing. The data show 100,000 or so clones, approximately 90% seen once. The chain has TRBV28 and TRBJ1-2, with a weak D call TRBD1 (6 bases). The receptor comes from a man aged 50-60 years with acute or convalescent COVID-19. Source material: peripheral blood. The CDR3 here is CASSFRGANGYTF. As DNA, the CDR3 is TGTGCCAGCAGTTTTCGGGGGGCGAATGGCTACACCTTC.